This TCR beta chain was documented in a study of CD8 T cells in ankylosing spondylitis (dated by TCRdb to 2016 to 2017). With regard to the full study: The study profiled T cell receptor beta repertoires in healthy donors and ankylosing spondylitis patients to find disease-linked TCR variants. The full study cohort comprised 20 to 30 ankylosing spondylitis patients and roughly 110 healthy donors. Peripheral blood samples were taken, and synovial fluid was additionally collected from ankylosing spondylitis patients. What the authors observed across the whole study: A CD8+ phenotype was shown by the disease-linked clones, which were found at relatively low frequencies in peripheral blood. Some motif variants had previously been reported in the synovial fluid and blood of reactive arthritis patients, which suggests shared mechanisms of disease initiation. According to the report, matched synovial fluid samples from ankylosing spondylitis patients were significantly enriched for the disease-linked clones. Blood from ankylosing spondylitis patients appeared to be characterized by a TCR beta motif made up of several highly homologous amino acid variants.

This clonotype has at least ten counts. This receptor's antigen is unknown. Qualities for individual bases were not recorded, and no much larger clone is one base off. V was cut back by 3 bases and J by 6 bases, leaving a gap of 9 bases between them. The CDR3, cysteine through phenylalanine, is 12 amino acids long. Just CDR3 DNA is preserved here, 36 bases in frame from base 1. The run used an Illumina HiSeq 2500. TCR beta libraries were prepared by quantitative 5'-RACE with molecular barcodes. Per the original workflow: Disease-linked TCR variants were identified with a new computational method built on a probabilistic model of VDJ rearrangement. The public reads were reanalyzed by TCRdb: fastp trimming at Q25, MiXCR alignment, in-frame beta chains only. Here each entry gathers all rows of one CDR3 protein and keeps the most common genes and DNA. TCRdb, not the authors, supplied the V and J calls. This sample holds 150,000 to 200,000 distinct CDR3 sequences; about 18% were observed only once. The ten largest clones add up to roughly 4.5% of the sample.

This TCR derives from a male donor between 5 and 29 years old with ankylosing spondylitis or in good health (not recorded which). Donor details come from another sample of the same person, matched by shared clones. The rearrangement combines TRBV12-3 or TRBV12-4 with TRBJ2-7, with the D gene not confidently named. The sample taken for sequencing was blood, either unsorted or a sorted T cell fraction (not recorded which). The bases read TGTGCCAGCAGTTTTAACAACGGCGAGCAGTACTTC. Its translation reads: CASSFNNGEQYF.